This TCR beta chain comes out of a study of blood T cell repertoires in COVID-19. Overall study context: The United States, Italy and Spain were the sources of the acute and convalescent COVID-19 samples. Nucleic acid was either cDNA or gDNA, and it came from T cells, B-cell-depleted T cells, or PBMCs.

In the original workflow: Using reference gene primer amplification, nucleated cell counts were estimated. Sequenced by immunoSEQ multiplex PCR; TCRdb stores in-frame clones only, minus some. V and J calls and clone size follow that table, whereas D and trimming were derived from the DNA. The sample shows some 240,000 clones, 84% of them seen only once. From germline, CDR1 is SGHNT and CDR2 YYREEE (reference sequence). The CDR3 has 14 residues. Trimming took off 0 bases at V and 6 bases at J, with 9 bases between the two ends. This receptor was obtained from a woman between 35 and 50 years old who had recovered from COVID-19. The source material was peripheral blood. V and J are TRBV5-4 and TRBJ2-2; D might be TRBD2 (6 bases). The DNA for the CDR3 is TGTGCCAGCAGCTTGGACACTAGCTCCGGGGAGCTGTTTTTT. This gives the protein CASSLDTSSGELFF.